One sample yielded the 6 T cell receptor beta chains listed below, sequenced in a study of beta chain features in type 1 diabetes. As every portion of the isolated RNA was reverse transcribed, the sequencing read expressed TCRB transcripts. Assay: immunoSEQ multiplex PCR; the TCRdb copy retains only in-frame clones and omits some. Counted here are roughly 370,000 clones, approximately 15% occurring once; the ten biggest clones make up around 0.035%. Material: naive CD4+ T cells from blood. The receptors here all came from a man aged 25-45 years in good health.

Only a few counts were recorded for this clone. The J gene is TRBJ2-1, the V gene TRBV14; D uncertain. The V end was cut by 4 bases, the J end by 9 bases, with 22 bases between. The CDR3 is 16 residues long. The germline V gene has CDR1 SGHDN and CDR2 FVKESK. Here the CDR3 DNA reads TGTGCCAGCAGCCGCATGGCAGGATCGCCTTATGGTGAGCAGTTCTTC. This codes for CASSRMAGSPYGEQFF.

This clone was detected only a few times. The rearrangement joins TRBV6-5 to TRBJ2-1; 7 bases fit TRBD1. The junction had 7 bases not matched to a gene; V was cut back by 6 bases and J by 2 bases. CDR1 and CDR2 from the germline V gene are MNHEY and SVGAGI. This CDR3 comprises 15 residues. The CDR3 sequence: CASSPTGDAYNEQFF. The CDR3 nucleotides read TGTGCCAGCAGCCCCACAGGGGATGCCTACAATGAGCAGTTCTTC.

This clone was found a few times. V usage is TRBV5-4 and J usage is TRBJ1-1; 10 bases map to TRBD1. V shed 5 bases, J shed 4 bases, and the junction held 8 bases outside the gene matches. The germline V gene has CDR1 SGHNT and CDR2 YYREEE (reference sequence). The CDR3 is 15 residues long. The CDR3 sequence is CASREPGQGTTEAFF. The CDR3 bases are TGTGCCAGCAGAGAACCGGGACAGGGGACCACTGAAGCTTTCTTT. Full variable domain (rest looked up from reference TRBV5-4 and TRBJ1-1): ETGVTQSPTHLIKTRGQQVTLRCSSQSGHNTVSWYQQALGQGPQFIFQYYREEENGRGNFPPRFSGLQFPNYSSELNVNALELDDSALYLCASREPGQGTTEAFFGQGTRLTVV.

The chain links TRBV7-3 to TRBJ1-2; D remains ambiguous. V was pared by 5 bases and J by 8 bases, with 18 bases between. CDR3 size: 14 residues. CDR1 is SGHTA, CDR2 FQGTGA, per germline. CDR3 bases: TGTGCCAGCAGCCCAACGTCCTCTTCTGTCGGCTACACCTTC. Translating gives CASSPTSSSVGYTF.

The table lists this clone with a few counts. This chain uses TRBV5-1 with TRBJ2-1; 9 bases agree with TRBD1. Looked up from germline, CDR1 is SGHRS and CDR2 is YFSETQ. The trim removed 5 bases at V and 6 bases at J, leaving 12 bases unmatched. This CDR3 comprises 16 residues. In DNA, the CDR3 is TGCGCCAGCAGGGAACTCCGGACAGGGGCCTCCAATGAGCAGTTCTTC. Its protein product is CASRELRTGASNEQFF.

The V gene is TRBV5-1, the J gene TRBJ2-3; D not certain. The CDR3 has 15 amino acids. The germline gives CDR1 SGHRS, CDR2 YFSETQ. Trimming cost V 0 bases and J 2 bases, with 10 bases left between them. The CDR3 is CASSLVAADTDTQYF. Here the CDR3 DNA reads TGCGCCAGCAGCTTGGTCGCAGCTGACACAGATACGCAGTATTTT. Filled out from reference TRBV5-1 and TRBJ2-3, the complete variable domain reads KAGVTQTPRYLIKTRGQQVTLSCSPISGHRSVSWYQQTPGQGLQFLFEYFSETQRNKGNFPGRFSGRQFSNSRSEMNVSTLELGDSALYLCASSLVAADTDTQYFGPGTRLTVL.